The clone carrying this T cell receptor (beta chain) was recorded a few times. Antigen unknown. Trimming took 6 bases from V and 5 from J, leaving 16 bases between them. The germline gives CDR1 DFQATT, CDR2 SNEGSKA (reference sequence). This CDR3 region has 13 residues. The source of the sample is a study of T cell repertoires in cytomegalovirus infection. Overall study: Peptides in the study included HLA-C-restricted and HLA-B-restricted CMV epitopes. A matching HLA type, together with CMV infection, was signaled by public TCR beta signatures.

Each CDR3 protein gets one entry after TCRdb re-called the reads with MiXCR. The sample includes fewer than 350,000 distinct CDR3 sequences, 29% of them seen just once. The rearrangement links TRBV20-1 to TRBJ2-5, with D perhaps matching TRBD2 (5 bases). Specimen: cultured PBMCs, collected from culture after CMV antigen stimulation. The sequence came from a human donor in good health (CMV status not recorded). Some clones in this sample may be carry-over from other donors' samples. Here the CDR3 reads CSAPPRAGETQYF. CDR3 in DNA: TGCAGTGCCCCGCCGAGGGCTGGGGAGACCCAGTACTTC.